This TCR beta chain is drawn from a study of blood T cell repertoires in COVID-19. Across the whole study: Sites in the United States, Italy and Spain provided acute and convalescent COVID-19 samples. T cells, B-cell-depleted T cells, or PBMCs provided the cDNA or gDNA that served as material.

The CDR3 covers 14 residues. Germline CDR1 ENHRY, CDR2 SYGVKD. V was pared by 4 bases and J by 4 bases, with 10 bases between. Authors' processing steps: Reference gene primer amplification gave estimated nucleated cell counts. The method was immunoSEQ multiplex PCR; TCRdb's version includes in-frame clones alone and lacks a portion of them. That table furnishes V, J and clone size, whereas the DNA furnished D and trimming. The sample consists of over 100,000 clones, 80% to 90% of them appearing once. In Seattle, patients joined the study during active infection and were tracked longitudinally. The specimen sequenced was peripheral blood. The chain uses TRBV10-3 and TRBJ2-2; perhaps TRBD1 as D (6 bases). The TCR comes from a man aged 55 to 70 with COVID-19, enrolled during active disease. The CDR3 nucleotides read TGTGCCATCAGTGTGTCAGGGGCCACCGGGGAGCTGTTTTTT. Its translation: CAISVSGATGELFF.